The sequence of this TCR beta chain was determined in a study of glioma-infiltrating T cells after dendritic cell vaccination. Across the whole study: Samples are from glioblastoma patients in Phase I and II dendritic cell vaccine trials.

Only patients with spare fresh-frozen tumor and over two years of follow-up were included. The V gene's germline CDR1 is MNHEY and CDR2 SMNVEV (reference sequence). Deletions cut 3 bases from V and 7 bases from J, with 10 bases between. The CDR3 is 13 residues long. Sequenced by immunoSEQ multiplex PCR; TCRdb stores in-frame clones only, minus some. The data show under 100,000 clones, 79% seen once. The rearrangement links TRBV27 to TRBJ1-5, with D possibly matching TRBD1 (6 bases). The sample was blood, taken before dendritic cell vaccination. The source is a human donor with glioblastoma. CDR3 nucleotides: TGTGCCAGCAGTTTTCAGGGGCAGCAGCCCCAGCATTTT. It yields the protein CASSFQGQQPQHF.